This TCR beta chain is drawn from a study of blood T cell repertoires in COVID-19. Study background: Both acute and convalescent COVID-19 samples were obtained from the United States, Italy and Spain.

Original processing methods: Amplifying reference gene primers gave estimates of nucleated cell counts. Sequencing was performed with immunoSEQ multiplex PCR; in TCRdb, only in-frame clones are kept and a portion is missing. The V and J calls and the clone size are those of that table, but D and trimming were determined from the DNA. This table has 250,000 or so clones, around 90% appearing once. Germline CDR1 DFQATT, CDR2 SNEGSKA (reference sequence). The V end was cut by 3 bases, the J end by 6 bases, with 7 bases between. This CDR3 is built from 11 residues. The specimen was peripheral blood. This chain links TRBV20-1 with TRBJ2-3, with no clear D. This receptor was obtained from a man under 40 with COVID-19, enrolled during active disease. CDR3 loop: CSASMRDTQYF. CDR3 bases: TGCAGTGCTAGTATGCGGGATACGCAGTATTTT.